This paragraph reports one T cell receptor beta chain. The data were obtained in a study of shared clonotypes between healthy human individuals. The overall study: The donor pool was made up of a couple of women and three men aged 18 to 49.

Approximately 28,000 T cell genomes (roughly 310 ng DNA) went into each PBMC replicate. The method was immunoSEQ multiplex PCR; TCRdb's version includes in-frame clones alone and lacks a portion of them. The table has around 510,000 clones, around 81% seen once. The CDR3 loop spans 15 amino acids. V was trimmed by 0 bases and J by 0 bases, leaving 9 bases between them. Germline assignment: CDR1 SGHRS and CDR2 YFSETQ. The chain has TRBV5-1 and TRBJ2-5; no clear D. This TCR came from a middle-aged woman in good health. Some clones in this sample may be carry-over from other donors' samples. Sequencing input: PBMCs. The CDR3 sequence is CASSLESGYQETQYF. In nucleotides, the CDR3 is TGCGCCAGCAGCTTGGAGTCTGGGTACCAAGAGACCCAGTACTTC. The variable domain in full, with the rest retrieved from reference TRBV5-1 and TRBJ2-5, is KAGVTQTPRYLIKTRGQQVTLSCSPISGHRSVSWYQQTPGQGLQFLFEYFSETQRNKGNFPGRFSGRQFSNSRSEMNVSTLELGDSALYLCASSLESGYQETQYFGPGTRLLVL.